The 18 T cell receptor beta chains below were found in one sample sequenced in a study of shared clonotypes between healthy human individuals (dated by TCRdb to 2018 to 2020). Library creation used the immunoSEQ multiplex PCR assay. TCRdb retrieved this table from immuneACCESS and kept in-frame rearrangements only. Not all clones are present; in checked studies, unresolved V genes account for under half, and no reason is known for the remainder. Recorded for this sample are around 1.6 million clones; roughly 98% of them occurred a single time. Roughly 0.45% of the sample goes to the ten largest clones. The specimen was naive CD4+ T cells sorted from blood. The sample's cell subset or site label is to be understood as: CD45RA+ positively selected. Receptors were obtained from a man aged 30-40 years in good health.

On this clone: Other DNA sequences within the sample encode an identical CDR3. V gene TRBV18 combines with J gene TRBJ2-3; 11 positions agree with TRBD2. Per germline, CDR1 KGHSH and CDR2 LQKENI. V shed 3 bases, J shed 3 bases, and the junction held 2 bases outside the gene matches. This CDR3 is 15 amino acids long. The CDR3 region is CASSPRLAGTDTQYF. The CDR3 coding sequence is TGTGCCAGCTCACCGAGACTAGCGGGAACAGATACGCAGTATTTT.

The chain carries TRBV11-2 and TRBJ2-2, with TRBD2 matching 10 bases. CDR3 length: 14 residues. V lost 3 bases, J lost 7 bases, and 2 bases stayed unmatched. Germline CDR1 is SGHAT and CDR2 is FQNNGV. The CDR3, as DNA: TGTGCCAGCAGCTTCCGGACTAGCGGCGGGGAGCTGTTTTTT. The encoded protein is CASSFRTSGGELFF.

This chain uses TRBV11-2 with TRBJ2-2; D is uncertain. CDR1 and CDR2 (germline): SGHAT, FQNNGV. Trimming stripped 2 bases from V and 2 bases from J, with 6 bases between. The CDR3 length is 14 residues. Written as DNA, the CDR3 is TGTGCCAGCAGCTTAACTGTAAACACCGGGGAGCTGTTTTTT. Amino acid sequence: CASSLTVNTGELFF.

This sequence joins TRBV10-1 and TRBJ2-5; D possibly corresponds to TRBD2 (5 bases). Trimming removed 4 bases at V and 5 bases at J, with 8 bases between. The CDR3 consists of 12 residues. Germline V gene data show CDR1 as WNHNN and CDR2 as SYGVQD (reference sequence). In DNA form, the CDR3 reads TGCGCCAGCAGTGGTGAGCGGGAGACCCAGTACTTC. Protein: CASSGERETQYF.

This chain joins TRBV18 and TRBJ2-4; the D is unclear. V was trimmed by 6 bases and J by 0 bases, leaving 18 bases between them. Germline V lookup: CDR1 KGHSH, CDR2 LQKENI. The CDR3 covers 17 residues. The DNA of the CDR3 is TGTGCCAGCTCCCCTTTAACCTCGGCCATAGCCAAAAACATTCAGTACTTC. Translation gives CASSPLTSAIAKNIQYF.

The rearrangement joins TRBV7-9 to TRBJ2-7; D gene uncertain. The CDR3 is made up of 11 amino acids. V was cut by 5 bases and J by 4 bases, with 6 bases left in between. Germline V gives CDR1 SEHNR, CDR2 FQNEAQ (reference sequence). In DNA, the CDR3 is TGTGCCAGCAGCCTTCTTTACGAGCAGTACTTC. This translates into CASSLLYEQYF.

The CDR3 DNA reads TGTGCCAGCAGCTTCGACAGGGTTACTGGCTACACCTTC. Encoded protein: CASSFDRVTGYTF. The chain links TRBV5-8 to TRBJ1-2, with 7 bases identical to TRBD1. The V segment lost 2 bases and the J segment 7 bases; nucleotides outside the gene matches: 5. This CDR3 is 13 amino acids long. Germline V gene lookup returns CDR1 SGHTS and CDR2 YDEGEE.

The V gene is TRBV28, the J gene TRBJ2-7, with D possibly TRBD2 on 6 matching bases. The CDR3 loop spans 14 amino acids. The germline gives CDR1 MDHEN, CDR2 SYDVKM. Trimming left V 5 bases short and J 3 bases short, with 14 bases between. The CDR3 protein is CASSRGRGNYEQYF. The CDR3, as DNA: TGTGCCAGCAGTCGGGGACGGGGGAACTACGAGCAGTACTTC.

This chain uses TRBV28 with TRBJ2-7; D is perhaps TRBD2 (5 bases). The CDR3 has 14 residues. Trimming took 6 bases from V and 7 from J, leaving 19 bases between them. Germline CDR1 and CDR2: MDHEN and SYDVKM. The CDR3 DNA follows: TGTGCCAGCAGCACCCCGGGTAGCGTGGAAGAGCAGTACTTC. Residues: CASSTPGSVEEQYF.

The chain links TRBV10-2 to TRBJ1-1, with D unclear. The CDR3 covers 14 residues. Germline values: CDR1 WSHSY, CDR2 SAAADI. Trimming took 2 bases from V and 1 from J, leaving 8 bases between them. Here the CDR3 reads CASSENFGNTEAFF. CDR3 nucleotide sequence: TGCGCCAGCAGTGAGAATTTTGGGAACACTGAAGCTTTCTTT.

The chain employs TRBV29-1 and TRBJ2-7, with D perhaps matching TRBD1 or TRBD2 (5 bases each). The CDR3 is made up of 14 amino acids. The germline gives CDR1 SQVTM, CDR2 ANQGSEA. V was pared by 7 bases and J by 5 bases, with 21 bases between. This chain's CDR3 is CSARRGVGQDEQYF. Written as DNA, the CDR3 is TGCAGCGCCCGAAGGGGAGTAGGGCAAGACGAGCAGTACTTC.

Of note for this clone: Relative to the germline gene, one junction end is altered; a read error may explain this. V usage is TRBV7-7 and J usage is TRBJ1-2; D uncertain. Germline CDR1 reads SSHAT; CDR2 reads FNYEAQ (reference sequence). The CDR3 loop spans 17 amino acids. The CDR3 nucleotides read TGTGCTAGCAGCTTATACAGTCCGAATTACAAAAACTATGGCTACACCTTC. The encoded protein is CASSLYSPNYKNYGYTF.

This chain joins TRBV5-4 and TRBJ2-5, with 14 bases matching TRBD2. From germline, CDR1 is SGHNT and CDR2 YYREEE (reference sequence). V trimming: 0 bases; J trimming: 1 base; junction bases outside the gene matches: 2. This CDR3 comprises 17 residues. DNA of the CDR3: TGTGCCAGCAGCTTGGGACTAGCGGGAGGGATCCAAGAGACCCAGTACTTC. This codes for CASSLGLAGGIQETQYF.

The CDR3 region has the DNA TGTGCCAGCAGCTTCCCCGGACGGGACTCTGGAAACACCATATATTTT. Translated, it gives CASSFPGRDSGNTIYF. This chain uses TRBV11-2 with TRBJ1-3; D is uncertain. From germline, CDR1 is SGHAT and CDR2 FQNNGV. V lost 3 bases and J 0 bases, leaving 12 bases between the germline ends. There are 16 residues in the CDR3.

V gene TRBV4-2 combines with J gene TRBJ1-2; D may be TRBD1 (6 bases). CDR3 size: 18 residues. Trimming left V 1 base short and J 4 bases short, with 22 bases between. The V gene's germline CDR1 is LGHNA and CDR2 YNFKEQ. For the CDR3, the DNA is TGTGCCAGCAGCCAAGTAAACTTGGGGGCAATCAGGGTCTATGGCTACACCTTC. As protein: CASSQVNLGAIRVYGYTF.

J is TRBJ1-5 and V is TRBV29-1; 8 positions agree with TRBD1. CDR3 size: 12 residues. The J segment lost 7 bases and the V segment lost 7 bases, leaving 6 bases of the junction unmatched. Looked up from germline, CDR1 is SQVTM and CDR2 is ANQGSEA. CDR3 protein: CSAGQGAQPQHF. The CDR3, as DNA: TGCAGCGCTGGACAGGGTGCCCAGCCCCAGCATTTT.

The chain combines TRBV5-1 with TRBJ2-1; 8 bases match TRBD2. CDR3 length: 13 residues. Germline V gene lookup returns CDR1 SGHRS and CDR2 YFSETQ. V was pared by 4 bases and J by 8 bases, with 5 bases of the junction left unmatched. DNA of the CDR3: TGCGCCAGCAGCGTTTATAGCGGGGATGAGCAGTTCTTC. This encodes CASSVYSGDEQFF. Drawing the rest from reference TRBV5-1 and TRBJ2-1, the complete variable domain is KAGVTQTPRYLIKTRGQQVTLSCSPISGHRSVSWYQQTPGQGLQFLFEYFSETQRNKGNFPGRFSGRQFSNSRSEMNVSTLELGDSALYLCASSVYSGDEQFFGPGTRLTVL.

V gene TRBV9 combines with J gene TRBJ2-2; no clear D gene. The CDR3 has 13 amino acids. The germline V gene has CDR1 SGDLS and CDR2 YYNGEE. Trimming pared 0 bases from V and 6 bases from J, leaving 6 bases between. CDR3 in amino acids: CASSVVSSGELFF. Here the CDR3 DNA reads TGTGCCAGCAGCGTAGTGAGTTCCGGGGAGCTGTTTTTT.